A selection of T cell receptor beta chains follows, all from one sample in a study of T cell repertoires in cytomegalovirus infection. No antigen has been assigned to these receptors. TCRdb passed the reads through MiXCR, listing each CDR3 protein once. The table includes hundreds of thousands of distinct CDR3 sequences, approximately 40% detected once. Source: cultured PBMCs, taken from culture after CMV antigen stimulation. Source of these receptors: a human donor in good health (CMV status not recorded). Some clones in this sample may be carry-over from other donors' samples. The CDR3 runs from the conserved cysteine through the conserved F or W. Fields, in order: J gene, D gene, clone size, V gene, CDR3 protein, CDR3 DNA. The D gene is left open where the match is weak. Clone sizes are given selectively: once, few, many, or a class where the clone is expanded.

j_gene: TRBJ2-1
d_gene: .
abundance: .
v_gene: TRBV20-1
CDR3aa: CSARDPPSGEQFF
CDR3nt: TGCAGTGCTAGAGACCCCCCTTCGGGTGAGCAGTTCTTC

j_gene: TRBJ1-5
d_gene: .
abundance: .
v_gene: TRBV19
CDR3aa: CASREAPTTYSNQPQHF
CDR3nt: TGTGCCAGTAGAGAGGCCCCCACAACCTATAGCAATCAGCCCCAGCATTTT

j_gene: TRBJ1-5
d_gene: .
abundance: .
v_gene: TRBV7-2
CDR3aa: CASSSDRAQPQHF
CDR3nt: TGTGCCAGCAGCTCCGACAGAGCTCAGCCCCAGCATTTT

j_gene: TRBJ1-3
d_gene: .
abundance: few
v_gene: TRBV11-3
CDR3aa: CASSSDSRHGNTIYF
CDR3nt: TGTGCCAGCAGCTCGGACAGTCGCCATGGAAACACCATATATTTT

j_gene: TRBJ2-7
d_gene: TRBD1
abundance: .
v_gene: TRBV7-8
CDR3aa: CASSSPGQGAIYEQYF
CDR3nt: TGTGCCAGCAGCTCTCCTGGACAGGGGGCTATCTACGAGCAGTACTTC

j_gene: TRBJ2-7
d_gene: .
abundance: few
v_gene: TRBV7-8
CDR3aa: CASSNRGLAGAYEQYF
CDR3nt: TGTGCCAGCAGCAATAGGGGCCTAGCCGGAGCCTACGAGCAGTACTTC

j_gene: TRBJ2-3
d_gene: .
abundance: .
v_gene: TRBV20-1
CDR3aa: CSAILQARTDTQYF
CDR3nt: TGCAGTGCTATCCTGCAGGCCCGAACAGATACGCAGTATTTT

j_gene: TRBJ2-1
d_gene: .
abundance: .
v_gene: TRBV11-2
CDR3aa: CASSLVAQGRNEQFF
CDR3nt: TGTGCCAGCAGCTTAGTTGCTCAGGGCCGGAATGAGCAGTTCTTC

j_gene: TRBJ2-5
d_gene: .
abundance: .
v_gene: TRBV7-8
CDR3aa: CDSSLGSETQYF
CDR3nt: TGTGACAGCAGCTTAGGTTCAGAGACCCAGTACTTC

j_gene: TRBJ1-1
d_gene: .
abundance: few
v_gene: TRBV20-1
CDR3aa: CSVWTLNTEAFF
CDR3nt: TGCAGTGTCTGGACTTTGAACACTGAAGCTTTCTTT

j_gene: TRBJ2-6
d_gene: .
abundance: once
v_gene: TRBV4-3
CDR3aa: CASSHEGGGSGANVLTF
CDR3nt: TGCGCCAGCAGCCACGAGGGGGGGGGCTCTGGGGCCAACGTCCTGACTTTC

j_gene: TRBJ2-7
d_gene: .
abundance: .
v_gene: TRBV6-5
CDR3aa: CASTRTFPLDEQYF
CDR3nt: TGTGCCAGCACCCGGACATTTCCCTTAGACGAGCAGTACTTC

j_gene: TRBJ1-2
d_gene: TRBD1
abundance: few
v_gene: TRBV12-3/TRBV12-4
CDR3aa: CASRGTGFRGYTF
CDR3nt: TGTGCCAGCAGAGGGACAGGGTTTCGTGGCTACACCTTC

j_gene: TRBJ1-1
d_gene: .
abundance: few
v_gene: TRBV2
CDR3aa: CASSEARENTEAFF
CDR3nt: TGTGCCAGCAGTGAAGCTCGGGAGAACACTGAAGCTTTCTTT

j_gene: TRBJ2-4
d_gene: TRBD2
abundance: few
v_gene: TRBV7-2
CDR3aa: CASSFLGVGGVAKNIQYF
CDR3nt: TGTGCCAGCAGCTTTCTGGGGGTCGGGGGGGTAGCCAAAAACATTCAGTACTTC

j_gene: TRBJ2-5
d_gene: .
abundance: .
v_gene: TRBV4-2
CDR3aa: CASSQVGRETQYF
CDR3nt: TGTGCCAGCAGCCAAGTCGGACGGGAGACCCAGTACTTC

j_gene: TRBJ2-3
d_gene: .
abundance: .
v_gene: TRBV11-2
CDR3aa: CASSRGMTPDTQYF
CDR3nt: TGTGCCAGCAGCCGAGGAATGACCCCAGATACGCAGTATTTT

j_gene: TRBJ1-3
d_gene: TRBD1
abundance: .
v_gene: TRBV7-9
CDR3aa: CASSRRDRGNTIYF
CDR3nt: TGTGCCAGCAGCCGCCGGGACAGAGGAAACACCATATATTTT

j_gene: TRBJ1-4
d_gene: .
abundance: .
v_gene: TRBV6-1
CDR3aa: CASSWDRDGNEKLFF
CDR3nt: TGTGCCAGCAGTTGGGACCGGGACGGTAATGAAAAACTGTTTTTT

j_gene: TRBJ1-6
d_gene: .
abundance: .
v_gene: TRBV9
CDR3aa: CASSARGLDSPLHF
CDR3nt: TGTGCCAGCAGCGCCCGAGGGCTTGATTCACCCCTCCACTTT

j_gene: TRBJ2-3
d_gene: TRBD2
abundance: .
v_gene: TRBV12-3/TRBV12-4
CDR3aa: CASSFTAGNTDTQYF
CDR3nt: TGTGCCAGCAGTTTCACAGCGGGGAACACAGATACGCAGTATTTT

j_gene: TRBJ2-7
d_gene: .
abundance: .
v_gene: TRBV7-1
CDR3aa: CASSHPRGTYSYEQYF
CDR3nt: TGTGCCAGCAGCCACCCCCGGGGGACATACTCCTACGAGCAGTACTTC

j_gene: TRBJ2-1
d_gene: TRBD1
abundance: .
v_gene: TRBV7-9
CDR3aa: CASSDPEGQGSEQFF
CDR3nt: TGTGCCAGCAGCGACCCCGAAGGACAGGGGAGTGAGCAGTTCTTC

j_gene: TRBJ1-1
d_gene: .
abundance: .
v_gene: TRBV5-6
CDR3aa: CASSQRAPGNTEAFF
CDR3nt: TGTGCCAGCAGCCAGAGAGCCCCAGGGAACACTGAAGCTTTCTTT

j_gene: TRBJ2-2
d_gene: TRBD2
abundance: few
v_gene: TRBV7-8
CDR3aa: CATAGGRGTGELFF
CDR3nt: TGTGCCACCGCGGGGGGGCGGGGGACCGGGGAGCTGTTTTTT

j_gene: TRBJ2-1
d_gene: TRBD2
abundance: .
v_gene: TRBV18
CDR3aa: CASSPTSGLEPVHEQFF
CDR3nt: TGTGCCAGCTCACCAACCAGTGGACTAGAACCCGTCCATGAGCAGTTCTTC

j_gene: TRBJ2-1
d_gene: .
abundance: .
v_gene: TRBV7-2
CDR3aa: CASSPVVSSYNEQFF
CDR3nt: TGTGCCAGCAGCCCTGTGGTAAGCTCCTACAATGAGCAGTTCTTC

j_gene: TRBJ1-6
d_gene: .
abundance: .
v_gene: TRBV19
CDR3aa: CASSRANSPLHF
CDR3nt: TGTGCCAGTAGTAGGGCGAATTCACCCCTCCACTTT

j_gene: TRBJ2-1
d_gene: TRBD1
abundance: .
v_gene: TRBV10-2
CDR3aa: CASSPGTGGYHEQFF
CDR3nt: TGCGCCAGCAGCCCCGGGACAGGAGGGTATCATGAGCAGTTCTTC

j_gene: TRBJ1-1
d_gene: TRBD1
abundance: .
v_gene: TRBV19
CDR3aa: CASRTWDRTTEAFF
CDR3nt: TGTGCCAGTAGGACCTGGGACAGAACCACTGAAGCTTTCTTT

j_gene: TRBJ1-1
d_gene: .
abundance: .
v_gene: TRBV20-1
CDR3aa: CSATTTWTNTEAFF
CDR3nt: TGCAGTGCTACAACAACTTGGACGAACACTGAAGCTTTCTTT

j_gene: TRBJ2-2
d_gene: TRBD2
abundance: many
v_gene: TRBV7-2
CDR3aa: CASSLRGGANTGELFF
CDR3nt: TGTGCCAGCAGCTTGCGGGGGGGGGCGAACACCGGGGAGCTGTTTTTT

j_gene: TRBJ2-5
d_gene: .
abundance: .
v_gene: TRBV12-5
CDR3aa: CAIRTDLQETQYF
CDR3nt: TGTGCTATTAGGACGGATTTACAAGAGACCCAGTACTTC

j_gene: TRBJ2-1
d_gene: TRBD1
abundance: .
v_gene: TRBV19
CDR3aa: CASKGRQGRDEQFF
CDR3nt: TGTGCCAGTAAGGGTAGACAGGGTCGCGATGAGCAGTTCTTC

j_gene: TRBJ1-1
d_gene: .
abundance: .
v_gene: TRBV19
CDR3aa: CASGEALNTEAFF
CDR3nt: TGTGCCAGTGGTGAGGCTCTGAACACTGAAGCTTTCTTT

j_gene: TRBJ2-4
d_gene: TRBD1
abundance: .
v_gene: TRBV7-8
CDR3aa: CASSADRGLAKNIQYF
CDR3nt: TGTGCCAGCAGCGCAGACAGGGGACTAGCCAAAAACATTCAGTACTTC

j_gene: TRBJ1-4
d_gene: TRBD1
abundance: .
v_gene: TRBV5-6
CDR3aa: CASSSDRVEKLFF
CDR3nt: TGTGCCAGCAGCTCCGACAGGGTGGAAAAACTGTTTTTT

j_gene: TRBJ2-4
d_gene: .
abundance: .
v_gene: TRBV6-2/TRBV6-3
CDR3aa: CASSYRTDQNIQYF
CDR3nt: TGTGCCAGCAGTTATCGGACAGACCAAAACATTCAGTACTTC

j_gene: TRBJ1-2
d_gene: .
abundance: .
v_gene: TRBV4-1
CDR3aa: CASSVTGTPIEGYTF
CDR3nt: TGCGCCAGCAGCGTGACGGGGACACCTATAGAAGGCTACACCTTC

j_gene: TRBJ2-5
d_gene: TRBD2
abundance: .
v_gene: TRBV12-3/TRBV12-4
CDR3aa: CASSLMTSEETQYF
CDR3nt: TGTGCCAGCAGTTTAATGACTAGCGAAGAGACCCAGTACTTC